One and the same sample provided the 21 T cell receptor beta chains below, sequenced in a study of blood T cell repertoires in COVID-19. The data were produced by immunoSEQ multiplex PCR, yet TCRdb's version contains in-frame clones alone and is incomplete. The sample lists about 64,000 clones, more than 75% occurring once. Sequencing input: PBMCs or T cells enriched from blood (not recorded which). The origin of the receptors is a middle-aged woman who had recovered from COVID-19.

The chain is built from TRBV5-1 and TRBJ2-7, with unresolved D. Germline V gene sequence: CDR1 SGHRS, CDR2 YFSETQ. Trimming took 5 bases from V and 0 from J, leaving 9 bases between them. This CDR3 is built from 13 residues. This chain's CDR3 is CASRALASYEQYF. The CDR3 DNA sequence: TGCGCCAGCAGGGCTCTGGCCTCCTACGAGCAGTACTTC.

The rearrangement joins TRBV12-3 or TRBV12-4 to TRBJ2-5, with 7 positions matching TRBD1. V shed 6 bases, J shed 2 bases, and the junction held 3 bases outside the gene matches. CDR3 size: 13 residues. CDR3 sequence reads: CASRRQGQETQYF. The CDR3 DNA sequence: TGTGCCAGCAGGAGACAGGGACAAGAGACCCAGTACTTC.

CDR3 amino acids: CASSQAIIAGTRTDTQYF. The CDR3 region has the DNA TGTGCCAGCAGCCAAGCGATTATAGCGGGGACACGCACAGATACGCAGTATTTT. The chain is built from TRBV3-1 (or the pseudogene TRBV3-2) and TRBJ2-3; TRBD2 agrees at 8 bases. The CDR3 has 18 residues. Trimming removed 1 base from V and 1 base from J; junction bases left unmatched: 10. CDR1 is LGHDT and CDR2 is YNNKEL in the germline V gene (reference sequence).

The rearrangement uses TRBV9 and TRBJ1-4; 9 positions match TRBD1. Germline V gene data show CDR1 as SGDLS and CDR2 as YYNGEE. V was clipped by 1 base and J by 5 bases; unmatched bases: 9. There are 17 residues in the CDR3. The CDR3 nucleotides are TGTGCCAGCAGCGTATCTCTTTGGGGACAGGGAAATGAAAAACTGTTTTTT. It translates to CASSVSLWGQGNEKLFF.

The gene calls are TRBV13 and TRBJ1-2, with D maybe TRBD1 (6 bases). The ends were cut back, 1 base at V and 8 bases at J, with 14 bases in the middle. Germline V gives CDR1 PRHDT, CDR2 FYEKMQ (reference sequence). This CDR3 is built from 14 residues. In nucleotides, the CDR3 is TGTGCCAGCAGCTTAGAACGGGGGGCCTGGGGCTACACCTTC. Residues: CASSLERGAWGYTF.

This chain connects TRBV12-3 or TRBV12-4 to TRBJ1-2; D may be TRBD1 (6 bases). The length of the CDR3 is 12 residues. Trimming pared 6 bases from V and 6 bases from J, leaving 11 bases between. The CDR3 nucleotides are TGTGCCAGCAGCCCAGGGGTAGATGGCTACACCTTC. This translates into CASSPGVDGYTF.

The gene calls are TRBV10-3 and TRBJ2-3; no reliable D call. The CDR3 has 12 residues. Germline V lookup: CDR1 ENHRY, CDR2 SYGVKD. V was trimmed by 6 bases and J by 0 bases, leaving 4 bases between them. Written as DNA, the CDR3 is TGTGCCATCAGCTTGAGCACAGATACGCAGTATTTT. It yields the protein CAISLSTDTQYF.

A single count supports this clone. The chain has TRBV5-1 and TRBJ2-7; 9 bases fit TRBD1. J gave up 7 bases and V 4 bases, and 9 bases lay outside the gene matches. CDR1 and CDR2 (germline): SGHRS, YFSETQ. CDR3 length: 14 amino acids. The DNA of the CDR3 is TGCGCCAGCAGCACGGGACAGGGACCTCTGGAGCAGTACTTC. Its translation is CASSTGQGPLEQYF.

The V call is TRBV5-1, the J call TRBJ1-4; the match to TRBD1 covers 8 bases. This CDR3 has 16 residues. From germline, CDR1 is SGHRS and CDR2 YFSETQ. V was clipped by 1 base and J by 5 bases; unmatched bases: 7. For the CDR3, the DNA is TGCGCCAGCAGCTTGCCCCAGGGGGCATCAAATGAAAAACTGTTTTTT. It is translated as CASSLPQGASNEKLFF.

The V call is TRBV7-9, the J call TRBJ2-1, with TRBD2 identical over 7 bases. The CDR3 loop spans 19 amino acids. The ends lost 2 bases at V and 3 bases at J; junction bases unmatched: 16. CDR1 and CDR2 from the germline V gene are SEHNR and FQNEAQ (reference sequence). Here the CDR3 reads CASSLPQAGGGPNYNEQFF. Here the CDR3 DNA reads TGTGCCAGCAGCTTACCACAGGCCGGGGGAGGGCCTAACTACAATGAGCAGTTCTTC.

The chain recombines TRBV6-5 with TRBJ1-2, with TRBD1 identical over 8 bases. This CDR3 spans 13 amino acids. Germline CDR1 is MNHEY and CDR2 is SVGAGI. Germline trimming cut 7 bases from V and 2 bases from J; bases unmatched to any gene: 3. The chain's CDR3 is CASTRDRNYGYTF. The CDR3 DNA sequence: TGTGCCAGCACCCGGGACAGGAACTATGGCTACACCTTC.

The chain links TRBV7-8 to TRBJ2-7; D is possibly TRBD1 (6 bases). Germline V gene lookup returns CDR1 SGHVS and CDR2 FQNEAQ. Trimming took 8 bases from V and 2 from J, leaving 16 bases between them. The CDR3 runs to 14 residues. The CDR3 loop is CASLQGEWTYEQYF. CDR3 sequence (DNA): TGTGCCAGCCTACAGGGAGAATGGACCTACGAGCAGTACTTC.

The chain couples TRBV12-5 to TRBJ1-1, with D perhaps TRBD1 (5 bases). The V end was cut by 0 bases, the J end by 3 bases, with 11 bases between. The CDR3 contains 15 residues. CDR1 is LGHNT, CDR2 FRNRAP, per germline. CDR3 in amino acids: CASGLVQVVHTEAFF. For the CDR3, the DNA is TGTGCTAGTGGTTTGGTACAGGTCGTCCACACTGAAGCTTTCTTT.

The V gene is TRBV5-4, the J gene TRBJ2-5, with TRBD1 matching 7 bases. The length of the CDR3 is 13 residues. J gave up 2 bases and V 4 bases, and 2 bases lay outside the gene matches. Germline CDR1 and CDR2: SGHNT and YYREEE (reference sequence). CDR3 DNA: TGTGCCAGCAGCCCGGGACAGCAAGAGACCCAGTACTTC. Its protein is CASSPGQQETQYF.

This clone has a single count. The rearrangement links TRBV3-1 (or the pseudogene TRBV3-2) to TRBJ2-3, with 8 bases matching TRBD1. V lost 4 bases, J lost 6 bases, and 21 bases stayed unmatched. The CDR3 has 19 residues. CDR1 and CDR2 (germline): LGHDT, YNNKEL (reference sequence). CDR3 protein: CASSPFSSGQGKVTDTQYF. CDR3 DNA: TGTGCCAGCAGCCCCTTCTCCTCTGGACAGGGAAAAGTGACCGATACGCAGTATTTT.

The chain uses TRBV25-1 and TRBJ1-2; D is unresolved. Trimming stripped 3 bases from V and 8 bases from J, with 13 bases between. The CDR3 consists of 13 residues. Germline assignment: CDR1 MGHDK and CDR2 SYGVNS. The chain's CDR3 is CASSEFGGSGYTF. CDR3 nucleotide sequence: TGTGCCAGCAGTGAGTTCGGCGGGAGCGGCTACACCTTC.

The V gene is TRBV3-1 (or the pseudogene TRBV3-2), the J gene TRBJ2-6, with D perhaps matching TRBD2 (7 bases). Between the trimmed V and J ends, which lost 6 bases and 2 bases, there was a span of 14 bases. This CDR3 has 16 residues. Germline loops: CDR1 LGHDT, CDR2 YNNKEL (reference sequence). The CDR3 here is CASRGRGLAGANVLTF. The CDR3 DNA sequence: TGTGCCAGCAGGGGGAGGGGGTTAGCTGGGGCCAACGTCCTGACTTTC.

This chain uses TRBV14 with TRBJ2-5, with 10 positions matching TRBD2. This CDR3 region has 16 residues. Germline trimming cut 4 bases from V and 5 bases from J; bases unmatched to any gene: 10. Per germline, CDR1 SGHDN and CDR2 FVKESK. DNA for the CDR3: TGTGCCAGCAGCCCCGGTAGCGGGGGGTCTCGGGAGACCCAGTACTTC. Its protein product is CASSPGSGGSRETQYF.

The chain recombines TRBV7-6 with TRBJ2-5; TRBD2 aligns across 15 bases. The CDR3 has 15 residues. CDR1 and CDR2 (germline): SGHVS, FNYEAQ. With V trimmed by 7 bases and J by 6 bases, 6 bases remained unmatched. The CDR3 coding sequence is TGTGCCAGCAACGACGGGACTAGCGGGGGGCAGACCCAGTACTTC. It specifies CASNDGTSGGQTQYF.

This clone was seen once. The rearrangement links TRBV7-3 to TRBJ2-3; 9 bases are shared with TRBD2. J gave up 6 bases and V 1 base, and 2 bases lay outside the gene matches. The CDR3 is 14 amino acids. Germline CDR1 reads SGHTA; CDR2 reads FQGTGA. CDR3 nucleotide sequence: TGTGCCAGCAGCTTAATAGGACTAGCGGATACGCAGTATTTT. Translation gives CASSLIGLADTQYF. Full variable domain (rest looked up from reference TRBV7-3 and TRBJ2-3): GAGVSQTPSNKVTEKGKYVELRCDPISGHTALYWYRQSLGQGPEFLIYFQGTGAADDSGLPNDRFFAVRPEGSVSTLKIQRTERGDSAVYLCASSLIGLADTQYFGPGTRLTVL.

This rearrangement joins TRBV7-6 to TRBJ2-2; TRBD1 agrees at 8 bases. Germline CDR1 is SGHVS and CDR2 is FNYEAQ. CDR3 length: 16 residues. The V gene end was trimmed by 1 base and the J gene end by 7 bases; junction bases not matched to a gene: 8. CDR3 sequence (DNA): TGTGCCAGCAGCTTAGTAGAGGACAGGGCGAGCGGGGAGCTGTTTTTT. As protein: CASSLVEDRASGELFF.